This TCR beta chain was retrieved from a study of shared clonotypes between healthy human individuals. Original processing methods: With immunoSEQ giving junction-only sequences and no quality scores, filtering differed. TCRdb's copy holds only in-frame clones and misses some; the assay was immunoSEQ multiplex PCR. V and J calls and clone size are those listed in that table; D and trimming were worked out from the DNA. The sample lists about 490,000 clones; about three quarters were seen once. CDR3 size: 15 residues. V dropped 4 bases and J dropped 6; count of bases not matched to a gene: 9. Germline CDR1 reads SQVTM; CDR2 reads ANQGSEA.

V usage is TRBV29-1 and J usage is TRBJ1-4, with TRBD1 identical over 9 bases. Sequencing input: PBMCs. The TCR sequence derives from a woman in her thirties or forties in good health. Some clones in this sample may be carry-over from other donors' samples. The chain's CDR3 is CSVGDPTGGDEKLFF. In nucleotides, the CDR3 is TGCAGCGTTGGGGACCCGACAGGGGGAGATGAAAAACTGTTTTTT.